Included here is one T cell receptor (beta chain) sequence, with context. CDR1 and CDR2 from the germline V gene are MNHNS and SASEGT. The CDR3 sequence is 17 residues long. The J segment lost 5 bases and the V segment lost 4 bases, leaving 6 bases of the junction unmatched. The sample is drawn from a study of blood T cell repertoires in COVID-19. On the study more broadly: COVID-19 samples from acute and convalescent phases originated in the United States, Italy and Spain. PBMCs, B-cell-depleted T cells, or T cells were the source of the cDNA or gDNA that made up the material.

In the original processing: Amplification with reference gene primers provided the estimates of nucleated cell counts. Sequencing used immunoSEQ multiplex PCR; TCRdb keeps in-frame clones, though not all of them. V and J calls and clone size are copied from that table; D and trimming were computed from the DNA. The sample lists approximately 200,000 clones, around 84% seen once, with about 5.1% in the top ten. J is TRBJ2-3 and V is TRBV6-1, with 16 bases matching TRBD2. This TCR came from a woman aged 55-70 years who had recovered from COVID-19. Sample: peripheral blood. In DNA, the CDR3 is TGTGCCAGCAGTGCGGGACTAGCGGGGGGGCCTCAAGATACGCAGTATTTT. This codes for CASSAGLAGGPQDTQYF.